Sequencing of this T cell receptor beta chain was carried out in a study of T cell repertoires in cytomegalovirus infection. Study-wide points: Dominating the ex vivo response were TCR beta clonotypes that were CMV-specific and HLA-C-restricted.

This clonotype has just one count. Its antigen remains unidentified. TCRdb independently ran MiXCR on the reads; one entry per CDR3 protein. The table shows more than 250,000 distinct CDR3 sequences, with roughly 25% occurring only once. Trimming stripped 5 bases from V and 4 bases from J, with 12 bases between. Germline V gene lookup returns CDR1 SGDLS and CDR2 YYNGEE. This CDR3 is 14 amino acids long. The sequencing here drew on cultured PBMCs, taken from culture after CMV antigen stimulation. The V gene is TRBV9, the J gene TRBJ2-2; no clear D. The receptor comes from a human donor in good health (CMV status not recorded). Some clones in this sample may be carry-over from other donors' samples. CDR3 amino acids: CASRATPGTGELFF. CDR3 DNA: TGTGCCAGCAGGGCGACCCCGGGCACCGGGGAGCTGTTTTTT.